Each of the 7 T cell receptor beta chains below was sequenced from the same sample in a study of long-term antiretroviral therapy in people with HIV. Version v3.0 of the immunoSEQ assay ran at survey level. Measured with immunoSEQ multiplex PCR; TCRdb has only the in-frame clones, and not every one. This table holds 15,000 to 20,000 clones, 70% to 85% found once. The sequencing here drew on unsorted PBMCs, taken just before starting antiretroviral therapy. The receptors stem from a man aged 35-49 years with HIV.

The V gene is TRBV2, the J gene TRBJ2-2; 9 bases fit TRBD2. Losses at the gene ends were 4 bases for V and 4 bases for J; bases not matched to a gene: 7. The CDR3 length is 16 residues. CDR1 and CDR2 from the germline V gene are SNHLY and FYNNEI. Written as DNA, the CDR3 is TGTGCCAGCAGTGCCTTAGCGGGGGCGGGCACCGGGGAGCTGTTTTTT. Translated: CASSALAGAGTGELFF.

The genes are TRBV27 and TRBJ1-2; 9 nucleotides match TRBD1. The length of the CDR3 is 15 residues. The trim removed 5 bases at V and 4 bases at J, leaving 8 bases unmatched. The germline V gene encodes CDR1 MNHEY and CDR2 SMNVEV (reference sequence). The CDR3 here is CASSRDRVSSYGYTF. In DNA form, the CDR3 reads TGTGCCAGCAGTCGGGACAGGGTATCCTCCTATGGCTACACCTTC.

This clone was detected once. The chain couples TRBV10-3 to TRBJ2-1, with TRBD1 as a possible D gene (5 bases). Trimming stripped 6 bases from V and 3 bases from J, with 15 bases between. The CDR3 covers 15 residues. From germline, CDR1 is ENHRY and CDR2 SYGVKD. The CDR3 region is CAIRDDSQLYNEQFF. Written as DNA, the CDR3 is TGTGCCATCAGAGATGACAGCCAACTCTACAATGAGCAGTTCTTC.

The J gene is TRBJ2-7, the V gene TRBV11-2; D gene uncertain. V was trimmed by 3 bases and J by 6 bases, leaving 12 bases between them. The CDR3 spans 13 residues. The V gene's germline CDR1 is SGHAT and CDR2 FQNNGV. The CDR3 spells CASSFEGISEQYF. The CDR3 bases are TGTGCCAGCAGCTTCGAAGGGATAAGCGAGCAGTACTTC.

The J gene is TRBJ1-5, the V gene TRBV18, with TRBD1 as a possible D gene (5 bases). This CDR3 contains 15 residues. V was clipped by 3 bases and J by 3 bases, with 12 bases between them. From germline, CDR1 is KGHSH and CDR2 LQKENI. Written as DNA, the CDR3 is TGTGCCAGCTCACCCCGGGACGGCAACAATCAGCCCCAGCATTTT. Its protein is CASSPRDGNNQPQHF.

The chain couples TRBV19 to TRBJ2-7; possibly TRBD1 or TRBD2 for D (5 bases each). Germline V gene sequence: CDR1 LNHDA, CDR2 SQIVND (reference sequence). The CDR3 runs to 15 residues. V was clipped by 6 bases and J by 1 base, with 16 bases between them. CDR3 in DNA: TGTGCCAGTAGCCCCTCCCGGGGCGGGTCCTACGAGCAGTACTTC. This translates into CASSPSRGGSYEQYF. The full variable domain, with the rest looked up from reference TRBV19 and TRBJ2-7, is DGGITQSPKYLFRKEGQNVTLSCEQNLNHDAMYWYRQDPGQGLRLIYYSQIVNDFQKGDIAEGYSVSREKKESFPLTVTSAQKNPTAFYLCASSPSRGGSYEQYFGPGTRLTVT.

J is TRBJ2-5 and V is TRBV6-5, with 8 bases that match TRBD1. Germline trimming cut 5 bases from V and 1 base from J; bases unmatched to any gene: 3. The CDR3 loop spans 14 amino acids. From germline, CDR1 is MNHEY and CDR2 SVGAGI. CDR3 DNA sequence: TGTGCCAGCAGTCCGGACAGGGTCCAAGAGACCCAGTACTTC. This codes for CASSPDRVQETQYF.